These 2 T cell receptor beta chains originate from one sample sequenced in a study of blood T cell repertoires in COVID-19. TCRdb's copy holds only in-frame clones and misses some; the assay was immunoSEQ multiplex PCR. The table has a few hundred thousand clones, more than 70% seen once. Specimen: peripheral blood. The receptors were sampled from a woman in her twenties or thirties with COVID-19, enrolled during active disease.

The chain carries TRBV7-2 and TRBJ1-4; 8 positions agree with TRBD1. CDR1 and CDR2 from the germline V gene are SGHTA and FQGNSA. With V trimmed by 3 bases and J by 3 bases, 3 bases remained unmatched. This CDR3 has 15 amino acids. The DNA for the CDR3 is TGTGCCAGCAGCTTGACGACAGGGGCTAATGAAAAACTGTTTTTT. Translation: CASSLTTGANEKLFF. The full variable domain, with the rest looked up from reference TRBV7-2 and TRBJ1-4, is GAGVSQSPSNKVTEKGKDVELRCDPISGHTALYWYRQSLGQGLEFLIYFQGNSAPDKSGLPSDRFSAERTGGSVSTLTIQRTQQEDSAVYLCASSLTTGANEKLFFGSGTQLSVL.

The chain combines TRBV7-2 with TRBJ2-5; 9 bases are a match to TRBD2. This CDR3 spans 18 amino acids. CDR1 and CDR2 from the germline V gene are SGHTA and FQGNSA. The ends lost 0 bases at V and 1 base at J; junction bases unmatched: 9. CDR3 sequence reads: CASSLAKVAGAIQETQYF. In DNA form, the CDR3 reads TGTGCCAGCAGCTTAGCGAAGGTAGCGGGAGCCATCCAAGAGACCCAGTACTTC.